The rows below give T cell receptor beta chains drawn from one sample of a study of T cell responses to AZD1222 COVID-19 vaccine. Clones were read by immunoSEQ multiplex PCR, and TCRdb kept only the in-frame ones, dropping some. This table holds 120,000 to 150,000 clones, approximately 88% found once. The source was peripheral blood, collected on day 0 of AZD1222 vaccination. These receptors originate from an adult in good health. Both conserved end residues are trimmed from each CDR3. The D gene is left open where the match is weak. Clone size is given for some rows only: seen once, a few or many times, or a class if the clone is expanded.

j_call clone_size d_call v_call cdr3_aa
TRBJ1-6 once NA TRBV12-3/TRBV12-4 ASSFRGSPLH
TRBJ1-3 NA NA TRBV6-5 ASSSQVYSGNTIY
TRBJ2-3 few NA TRBV5-1 ASSPPDGGTDTQY
TRBJ1-2 NA NA TRBV5-1 ASSSSLAAYGYT
TRBJ2-3 NA NA TRBV30 AWSISGIPTSTDTQY
TRBJ1-2 NA NA TRBV2 ASRGRVPSPGYT
TRBJ2-1 NA NA TRBV13 ASSGRDSYNEQF
TRBJ1-5 NA NA TRBV29-1 SVGSGPNNQPQH
TRBJ2-2 NA NA TRBV6-4 ASSDLDATSTGELF
TRBJ1-5 NA NA TRBV28 ASSLFAGQYSNQPQH
TRBJ1-5 NA TRBD1 TRBV7-2 ASRGEGARQPQH
TRBJ2-1 NA NA TRBV2 ASSGRGTYNEQF
TRBJ2-7 NA NA TRBV7-9 ASSLMSVGSYEQY
TRBJ2-7 NA TRBD1 TRBV5-6 ASSLRTGDYEQY
TRBJ2-7 NA TRBD1 TRBV5-1 ASSKTGGDTYEQY
TRBJ2-2 once TRBD2 TRBV5-4 ASSLLAGGPNTGELF
TRBJ2-2 NA TRBD2 TRBV3-1/TRBV3-2 ASSPRTSGRIGELF
TRBJ1-1 NA NA TRBV28 ASSSRGRHTEAF
TRBJ2-7 NA TRBD1 TRBV6-2/TRBV6-3 ASSYSGTGSHEQY
TRBJ2-3 NA TRBD2 TRBV10-2 ASSGLAGGQADTQY
TRBJ1-1 NA NA TRBV7-9 ASTPLAGSMNTEAF
TRBJ1-4 NA NA TRBV11-2 ASSQTTGRNEKLF
TRBJ1-2 NA NA TRBV3-1/TRBV3-2 ASSQGQEGWGGYT
TRBJ2-1 NA NA TRBV15 ATSRDRAAVSYNEQF
TRBJ2-5 NA NA TRBV5-4 ASSLGGRRSQETQY
TRBJ1-1 NA NA TRBV19 ATRTVLMNTEAF
TRBJ2-5 once NA TRBV7-2 ASSLTRETQY
TRBJ1-1 NA NA TRBV5-4 ASSLDNLNTEAF
TRBJ2-1 NA NA TRBV3-1/TRBV3-2 ASSSGPNNEQF
TRBJ1-5 once NA TRBV24-1 ATSDSTVGDPQH
TRBJ1-2 once NA TRBV7-9 ASSLGSRAYGYT
TRBJ1-3 NA NA TRBV6-5 ASSYSQASFGNTIY
TRBJ2-1 NA NA TRBV24-1 ATSDAGTYSYNEQF
TRBJ1-5 NA NA TRBV30 AWSPGPNQPQH
TRBJ2-2 NA NA TRBV7-3 ASSLRATMVTGELF
TRBJ1-6 NA TRBD1 TRBV16 ASSPGQGREPPLH
TRBJ2-7 NA NA TRBV5-1 ASSETGTSYEQY
TRBJ2-7 NA NA TRBV9 ASSPGGLIHEQY
TRBJ2-5 NA TRBD2 TRBV6-5 ASSYVLAGAEETQY
TRBJ1-5 NA NA TRBV3-1/TRBV3-2 ASSPTSGIGNQPQH
TRBJ1-3 once NA TRBV7-7 ASSLTRRNTIY
TRBJ1-2 NA TRBD1 TRBV7-3 ASSPPTGNGYT
TRBJ1-1 NA TRBD1 TRBV11-2 ASSRGQGRTEAF
TRBJ1-2 few TRBD1 TRBV15 ATSRTGAYGYT
TRBJ1-2 NA NA TRBV29-1 SLSGDYGYT
TRBJ2-1 NA NA TRBV9 ASSVAGGASEQF
TRBJ1-2 NA NA TRBV7-9 AGGGLTANYGYT